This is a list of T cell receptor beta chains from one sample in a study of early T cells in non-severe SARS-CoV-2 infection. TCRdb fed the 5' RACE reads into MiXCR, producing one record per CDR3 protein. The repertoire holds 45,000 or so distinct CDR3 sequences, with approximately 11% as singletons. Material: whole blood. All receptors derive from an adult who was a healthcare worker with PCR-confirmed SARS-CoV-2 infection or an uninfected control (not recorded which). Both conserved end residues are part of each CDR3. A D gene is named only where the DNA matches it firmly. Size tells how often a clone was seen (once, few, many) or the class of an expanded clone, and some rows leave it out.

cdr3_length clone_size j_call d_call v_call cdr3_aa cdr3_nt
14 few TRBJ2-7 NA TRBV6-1 CASSEVRGSDEQYF TGTGCCAGCAGTGAAGTACGAGGGTCGGACGAGCAGTACTTC
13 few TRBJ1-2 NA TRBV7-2 CASSAQGLDYYTF TGTGCCAGCAGCGCACAGGGCTTGGACTACTACACCTTC
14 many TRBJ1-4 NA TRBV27 CASSFDRTNEKLFF TGTGCCAGCAGTTTCGACAGGACTAATGAAAAACTGTTTTTT
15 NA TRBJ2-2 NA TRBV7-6 CASSGRGLSAGELFF TGTGCCAGCAGCGGCCGAGGACTTTCGGCCGGGGAGCTGTTTTTT
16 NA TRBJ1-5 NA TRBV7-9 CASSLSSPTVGQPHHF TGTGCCAGCAGCTTAAGCTCACCGACCGTCGGTCAGCCCCACCATTTT
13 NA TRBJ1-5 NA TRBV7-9 CASSSSDRQPQHF TGTGCCAGCAGCTCCTCCGACAGGCAGCCCCAGCATTTT
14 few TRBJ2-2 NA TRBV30 CARSPGPNTGELFF TGTGCCAGATCACCGGGACCGAACACCGGGGAGCTGTTTTTT
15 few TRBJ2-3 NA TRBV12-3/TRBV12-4 CASSLEQGRTDTQYF TGTGCCAGCAGTTTGGAACAGGGTAGGACAGATACGCAGTATTTT
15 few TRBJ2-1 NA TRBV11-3 CASSLGPLFYNEQFF TGTGCCAGCAGCTTAGGGCCTTTGTTCTACAATGAGCAGTTCTTC
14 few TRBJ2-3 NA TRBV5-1 CASSLDSATDTQYF TGCGCCAGCAGCTTGGATAGCGCCACAGATACGCAGTATTTT
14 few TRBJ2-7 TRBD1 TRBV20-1 CSARPGDSPYEQYF TGCAGTGCCCGACCCGGGGACAGTCCCTACGAGCAGTACTTC
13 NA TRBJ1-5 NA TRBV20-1 CSAIRGNNQPQHF TGCAGTGCTATCCGGGGAAACAATCAGCCCCAGCATTTT
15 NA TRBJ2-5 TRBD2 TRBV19 CASSIRGRGSETQYF TGTGCCAGTAGTATCCGGGGGAGGGGCTCTGAGACCCAGTACTTC
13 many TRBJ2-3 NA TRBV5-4 CASSLYSGDTQYF TGTGCCAGCAGCCTATACAGTGGAGATACGCAGTATTTT